Following are 32 T cell receptor beta chains from one sample sequenced in a study of T cell repertoires in cytomegalovirus infection. TCRdb used MiXCR to reprocess the reads, holding one entry per CDR3 protein. The data contain 150,000 or so distinct CDR3 sequences, around 24% of them singletons. The sample was PBMCs. The receptors originated from a human donor in good health (CMV status not recorded). Some clones in this sample may be carry-over from other donors' samples.

The chain links TRBV19 to TRBJ2-3; D might be TRBD1 or TRBD2, each matching 7 bases. The CDR3 is 14 residues long. The germline gives CDR1 LNHDA, CDR2 SQIVND (reference sequence). The ends were cut back, 4 bases at V and 6 bases at J, with 14 bases in the middle. The CDR3: CASSRSRGGDTQYF. CDR3 DNA: TGTGCCAGTAGTAGGTCCAGGGGGGGCGATACGCAGTATTTT.

This clonotype was seen many times. This chain links TRBV12-3 or TRBV12-4 with TRBJ1-1; TRBD1 might be the D (5 bases). V was pared by 7 bases and J by 1 base, with 16 bases between. This CDR3 is built from 15 residues. CDR3 in amino acids: CASTVYGAWNTEAFF. In DNA, the CDR3 is TGTGCCAGCACCGTTTATGGGGCCTGGAACACTGAAGCTTTCTTT.

The chain links TRBV28 to TRBJ1-1; tentative D call: TRBD1 (5 bases). The CDR3 consists of 15 residues. Germline V CDR1 and CDR2: MDHEN, SYDVKM. Trimming left V 5 bases short and J 7 bases short, with 20 bases between. CDR3 region: CASSAVGGRKVEAFF. Here the CDR3 DNA reads TGTGCCAGCAGTGCCGTGGGGGGAAGGAAGGTTGAAGCTTTCTTT. The entire variable domain, with the rest obtained from reference TRBV28 and TRBJ1-1, is as follows: DVKVTQSSRYLVKRTGEKVFLECVQDMDHENMFWYRQDPGLGLRLIYFSYDVKMKEKGDIPEGYSVSREKKERFSLILESASTNQTSMYLCASSAVGGRKVEAFFGQGTRLTVV.

Only a few counts were recorded for this clonotype. The CDR3 spells CSARAETGVIAGYTF. CDR3 nucleotides: TGCAGTGCTAGAGCAGAGACAGGGGTAATTGCCGGATACACCTTC. This chain links TRBV20-1 with TRBJ1-2; 8 bases are shared with TRBD1. Trimming took 1 base from V and 11 from J; bases not matched to a gene: 15. CDR1 and CDR2 (germline): DFQATT, SNEGSKA (reference sequence). The CDR3 is 15 residues long.

The chain carries TRBV6-2 or TRBV6-3 and TRBJ1-1; 10 bases map to TRBD1. In germline, CDR1 is MNHEY, CDR2 SVGEGT. The V and J ends lost 6 bases and 7 bases, in that order; junction bases with no gene match: 8. The CDR3 is made up of 14 amino acids. In DNA form, the CDR3 reads TGTGCCAGCAGACGACAGGGGGCCGGCATTGAAGCTTTCTTT. This sequence encodes CASRRQGAGIEAFF.

CDR3 DNA sequence: TGTGCCAGTAGCTTGGGACCTTCCCACACTGAAGCTTTCTTT. Its protein product is CASSLGPSHTEAFF. The chain has TRBV19 and TRBJ1-1; a possible D gene is TRBD1 (5 bases). V was shortened by 6 bases and J by 3 bases, with 14 bases between the two germline ends. The CDR3 has 14 residues. In germline, CDR1 is LNHDA, CDR2 SQIVND (reference sequence). The variable domain in full, with the rest retrieved from reference TRBV19 and TRBJ1-1, is DGGITQSPKYLFRKEGQNVTLSCEQNLNHDAMYWYRQDPGQGLRLIYYSQIVNDFQKGDIAEGYSVSREKKESFPLTVTSAQKNPTAFYLCASSLGPSHTEAFFGQGTRLTVV.

The table lists this clonotype with many counts. The chain links TRBV7-2 to TRBJ2-7; 15 bases line up with TRBD2. Germline V gene lookup returns CDR1 SGHTA and CDR2 FQGNSA. The CDR3 is 15 amino acids. The V segment lost 4 bases and the J segment 3 bases; nucleotides outside the gene matches: 1. In nucleotides, the CDR3 is TGTGCCAGCAGCTGGGGACTAGCGGGAGGCTACGAGCAGTACTTC. Encoded protein: CASSWGLAGGYEQYF.

This clonotype was counted many times. The V gene is TRBV7-9, the J gene TRBJ2-5; 8 nucleotides align to TRBD2. This CDR3 has 13 amino acids. V shed 6 bases and J 5 bases; nucleotides not matched to a gene: 5. Germline V gene lookup returns CDR1 SEHNR and CDR2 FQNEAQ (reference sequence). CDR3 nucleotides: TGTGCCAGCAGTCCCAGCGGGAGCGAGACCCAGTACTTC. Encoded protein: CASSPSGSETQYF.

V and J are TRBV5-1 and TRBJ2-7; D perhaps matches TRBD2 (6 bases). V shed 3 bases and J shed 5 bases, with 18 bases lying between them. In germline, CDR1 is SGHRS, CDR2 YFSETQ. This CDR3 is built from 15 residues. The CDR3 region has the DNA TGCGCCAGCAGCTCCAAGGAGGGGACGGTGGACGAGCAGTACTTC. Translating it yields CASSSKEGTVDEQYF.

By share, this clonotype ranks as medium-sized. The chain carries TRBV7-2 and TRBJ2-7, with unresolved D. Germline values: CDR1 SGHTA, CDR2 FQGNSA. This CDR3 region has 17 residues. The V end lost 0 bases, the J end lost 5 bases, and 20 bases lay between the germline ends. Written as DNA, the CDR3 is TGTGCCAGCAGCTTAGCCCTACAGTTGCAAGGGTACCACGAGCAGTACTTC. This codes for CASSLALQLQGYHEQYF.

V and J are TRBV7-8 and TRBJ2-1, with a possible D match to TRBD2 (6 bases). Germline CDR1 is SGHVS and CDR2 is FQNEAQ. There are 16 residues in the CDR3. V was cut by 5 bases and J by 7 bases, with 21 bases left in between. For the CDR3, the DNA is TGTGCCAGCAGCGCCGTCAACCGACTAGTCCTTAATGAGCAGTTCTTC. This encodes CASSAVNRLVLNEQFF.

A single count supports this clonotype. This chain connects TRBV6-2 or TRBV6-3 to TRBJ2-2; TRBD2 agrees at 10 bases. After removal of 6 bases from V and 2 bases from J, the junction contained 3 bases not matched to a gene. The CDR3 spans 15 residues. Germline V gene data show CDR1 as MNHEY and CDR2 as SVGEGT. The CDR3 DNA sequence: TGTGCCAGCAGAAGACTAGCGGGCAACACCGGGGAGCTGTTTTTT. Its translation: CASRRLAGNTGELFF.

The rearrangement links TRBV7-9 to TRBJ2-7, with TRBD1 identical over 11 bases. The CDR3 is 16 residues long. Germline CDR1 is SEHNR and CDR2 is FQNEAQ (reference sequence). Trimming cost V 6 bases and J 5 bases; bases outside gene matches: 12. The CDR3 nucleotides read TGTGCCAGCAGTCAACTCCGGGACAGGGGGATCCACGAGCAGTACTTC. Its protein product is CASSQLRDRGIHEQYF. The full variable domain, in which reference TRBV7-9 and TRBJ2-7 provide the parts outside the CDR3, is DTGVSQNPRHKITKRGQNVTFRCDPISEHNRLYWYRQTLGQGPEFLTYFQNEAQLEKSRLLSDRFSAERPKGSFSTLEIQRTEQGDSAMYLCASSQLRDRGIHEQYFGPGTRLTVT.

The gene calls are TRBV7-2 and TRBJ1-3; perhaps TRBD1 as D (5 bases). V was clipped by 3 bases and J by 0 bases, with 9 bases between them. The CDR3 spans 15 residues. The germline CDR1 and CDR2 sequences are SGHTA and FQGNSA. This chain's CDR3 is CASSFGGPSGNTIYF. CDR3 coding DNA: TGTGCCAGCAGCTTTGGGGGACCCTCTGGAAACACCATATATTTT.

This clonotype has at least ten counts. The CDR3 sequence is CASSFGGAEAFF. For the CDR3, the DNA is TGTGCCAGCAGCTTTGGAGGCGCTGAAGCTTTCTTT. The chain couples TRBV7-9 to TRBJ1-1; no reliable D call. The CDR3 has 12 residues. Germline-derived CDR1 and CDR2 are SEHNR and FQNEAQ (reference sequence). With 3 bases removed from V and 6 bases from J, the gap between germline ends came to 8 bases.

This chain links TRBV9 with TRBJ2-3; D remains ambiguous. V gave up 0 bases and J gave up 1 base, with 9 bases separating them. There are 15 residues in the CDR3. The germline gives CDR1 SGDLS, CDR2 YYNGEE. The CDR3 DNA reads as TGTGCCAGCAGCGTAGGCAGAAGTGGCACAGATACGCAGTATTTT. This translates into CASSVGRSGTDTQYF. Supplemented by reference TRBV9 and TRBJ2-3, the full variable domain reads DSGVTQTPKHLITATGQRVTLRCSPRSGDLSVYWYQQSLDQGLQFLIQYYNGEERAKGNILERFSAQQFPDLHSELNLSSLELGDSALYFCASSVGRSGTDTQYFGPGTRLTVL.

The rearrangement joins TRBV30 to TRBJ1-1; D ambiguous. The CDR3 runs 13 residues. CDR1 and CDR2 (germline): GTSNPN, SVGIG (reference sequence). Trimming cost V 0 bases and J 1 base, with 6 bases left between them. The CDR3 coding sequence is TGTGCCTGGAGTGTATCCCCGAACACTGAAGCTTTCTTT. Its protein product is CAWSVSPNTEAFF.

The chain joins TRBV20-1 to TRBJ2-2; no definite D call. The CDR3 runs to 14 residues. Germline lookup yields CDR1 DFQATT and CDR2 SNEGSKA (reference sequence). V dropped 1 base and J dropped 4 bases, with 10 bases sitting between them. The CDR3 sequence: CSARVRDFTGELFF. CDR3 bases: TGCAGTGCTAGAGTCAGAGACTTCACCGGGGAGCTGTTTTTT.

CDR3 bases: TGTGCCAGCAGTCGATCCAAGGACAGGGGGAACACTGAAGCTTTCTTT. Protein sequence: CASSRSKDRGNTEAFF. The V and J genes are TRBV2 and TRBJ1-1; 9 bases are a match to TRBD1. The CDR3 length is 16 residues. Per the germline V gene, CDR1 is SNHLY and CDR2 is FYNNEI. Trimming took 5 bases from V and 1 from J; bases not matched to a gene: 8.

This clonotype was seen ten or more times. The V gene is TRBV7-2, the J gene TRBJ1-6; D is unresolved. The ends were cut back, 1 base at V and 7 bases at J, with 8 bases in the middle. This CDR3 is 14 amino acids long. Looked up from germline, CDR1 is SGHTA and CDR2 is FQGNSA. This chain's CDR3 is CASSLGPVNSPLHF. CDR3 in DNA: TGTGCCAGCAGCTTAGGTCCAGTCAATTCACCCCTCCACTTT.

The table lists this clonotype with a few counts. The chain has TRBV28 and TRBJ1-2; no firm D call. V lost 6 bases to trimming and J lost 8 bases, with 13 bases between them. This CDR3 comprises 12 residues. From germline, CDR1 is MDHEN and CDR2 SYDVKM. The CDR3 region is CASRSVGKGYTF. For the CDR3, the DNA is TGTGCCAGCAGATCGGTGGGGAAGGGCTACACCTTC.

The chain has TRBV6-6 and TRBJ2-5, with D maybe TRBD2 (7 bases). CDR3 length: 13 amino acids. Germline V gene sequence: CDR1 MNHNY, CDR2 SVGAGI (reference sequence). With 7 bases removed from V and 5 bases from J, the gap between germline ends came to 14 bases. CDR3 residues: CASTYRGAETQYF. In DNA form, the CDR3 reads TGTGCCAGCACCTATCGGGGGGCTGAGACCCAGTACTTC.

Only a few counts were recorded for this clonotype. This chain links TRBV7-8 with TRBJ1-5; a weak D match, TRBD1 (6 bases). This CDR3 has 15 amino acids. V lost 5 bases and J 3 bases, leaving 14 bases between the germline ends. CDR1 and CDR2 from the germline V gene are SGHVS and FQNEAQ. This CDR3 reads CASSPGRDTNQPQHF. In DNA form, the CDR3 reads TGTGCCAGCAGCCCGGGGCGGGACACCAATCAGCCCCAGCATTTT.

The rearrangement joins TRBV11-1 to TRBJ2-7; TRBD2 might be the D (6 bases). Germline-derived CDR1 and CDR2 are SGHAT and FQDESV (reference sequence). The germline V and J ends were trimmed by 4 bases and 1 base, with 11 bases remaining between them. This CDR3 has 14 residues. This CDR3 is CASSSVEGSYEQYF. In DNA form, the CDR3 reads TGTGCCAGCAGCTCTGTGGAGGGATCCTACGAGCAGTACTTC.

This clonotype was seen at least ten times. The chain carries TRBV12-3 or TRBV12-4 and TRBJ1-2; tentative D call: TRBD1 (6 bases). The CDR3 is 13 amino acids. Trimming left V 5 bases short and J 5 bases short, with 12 bases between. In nucleotides, the CDR3 is TGTGCCAGCAGTACTGACAGGTCTTATGGCTACACCTTC. This translates into CASSTDRSYGYTF.

The CDR3 region is CAIGTGTGGGEQYF. CDR3 in DNA: TGTGCCATCGGAACCGGGACAGGGGGCGGGGAGCAGTACTTC. V and J are TRBV10-3 and TRBJ2-7; TRBD1 aligns across 12 bases. The V gene's germline CDR1 is ENHRY and CDR2 SYGVKD. The CDR3 length is 14 residues. V was clipped by 8 bases and J by 7 bases; unmatched bases: 9.

The chain links TRBV7-3 to TRBJ2-2; 9 bases are shared with TRBD2. The CDR3 runs to 17 residues. V lost 5 bases to trimming and J lost 3 bases; unmatched junction nucleotides: 10. Germline-derived CDR1 and CDR2 are SGHTA and FQGTGA. The CDR3 loop reads CASSPETSGVYTGELFF. For the CDR3, the DNA is TGTGCCAGCAGCCCCGAGACTAGCGGCGTGTACACCGGGGAGCTGTTTTTT.

The chain is built from TRBV15 and TRBJ1-3; D not resolved. Trimming took off 3 bases at V and 3 bases at J, with 3 bases between the two ends. The length of the CDR3 is 12 residues. Germline CDR1 reads LNHNV; CDR2 reads YYDKDF (reference sequence). The CDR3 is CATSRRGNTIYF. In nucleotides, the CDR3 is TGTGCCACCAGCAGGCGTGGAAACACCATATATTTT.

The chain uses TRBV7-9 and TRBJ1-2; no clear D. Trimming removed 1 base at V and 4 bases at J, with 10 bases between. The CDR3 extends over 14 amino acids. Germline V gene sequence: CDR1 SEHNR, CDR2 FQNEAQ (reference sequence). CDR3 bases: TGTGCCAGCAGCTTAGTTCCAGACTCCTATGGCTACACCTTC. This translates into CASSLVPDSYGYTF.

This clonotype was counted at least ten times. The chain links TRBV7-2 to TRBJ1-1; D is unclear. The CDR3 length is 14 residues. V lost 8 bases, J lost 4 bases, and 17 bases lay in between. Germline CDR1 and CDR2: SGHTA and FQGNSA. This CDR3 reads CASPPRTGSTEAFF. CDR3 DNA sequence: TGTGCCAGCCCTCCGCGGACGGGGAGCACTGAAGCTTTCTTT.

This chain connects TRBV29-1 to TRBJ2-5, with D perhaps matching TRBD1 (6 bases). Germline lookup yields CDR1 SQVTM and CDR2 ANQGSEA. The CDR3 sequence is 11 residues long. CDR3 bases: TGCAGTAGCAGGGGTAGAGAGACCCAGTACTTC. This gives the protein CSSRGRETQYF.

This clonotype has a handful of counts. The genes are TRBV15 and TRBJ2-1; 11 bases fit TRBD2. This CDR3 comprises 17 residues. The germline V gene encodes CDR1 LNHNV and CDR2 YYDKDF (reference sequence). The J segment lost 8 bases and the V segment lost 5 bases, leaving 14 bases of the junction unmatched. In nucleotides, the CDR3 is TGTGCCACCAGCTTCAAACTTCTAGCGGGGGGTCGCGATGAGCAGTTCTTC. This sequence encodes CATSFKLLAGGRDEQFF.